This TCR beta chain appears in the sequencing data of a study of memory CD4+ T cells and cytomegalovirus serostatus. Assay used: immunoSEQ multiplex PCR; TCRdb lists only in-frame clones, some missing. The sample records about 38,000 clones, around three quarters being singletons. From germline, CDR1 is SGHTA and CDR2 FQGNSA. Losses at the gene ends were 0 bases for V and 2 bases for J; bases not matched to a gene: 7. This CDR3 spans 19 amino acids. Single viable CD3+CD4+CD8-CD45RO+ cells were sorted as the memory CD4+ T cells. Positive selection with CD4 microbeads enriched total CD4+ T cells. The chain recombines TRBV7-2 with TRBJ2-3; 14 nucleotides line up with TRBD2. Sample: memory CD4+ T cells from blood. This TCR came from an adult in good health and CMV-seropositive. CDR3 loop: CASSLASRLAGGPTDTQYF. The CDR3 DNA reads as TGTGCCAGCAGCTTAGCGAGTAGACTAGCGGGGGGGCCCACAGATACGCAGTATTTT.